The 10 T cell receptor beta chains below all came from one sample that was sequenced in a study of blood T cell repertoires in COVID-19. Here immunoSEQ multiplex PCR was the method, and the copy in TCRdb shows in-frame clones only, minus some. The table includes fewer than 300,000 clones, approximately 90% detected once. The sample taken for sequencing was PBMCs or T cells enriched from blood (not recorded which). The source of these receptors is a young woman who had recovered from COVID-19.

V is TRBV25-1 and J is TRBJ2-7; 7 bases map to TRBD2. V was pared by 5 bases and J by 7 bases, with 14 bases of the junction left unmatched. CDR1 is MGHDK, CDR2 SYGVNS, per germline. The CDR3 covers 15 residues. DNA of the CDR3: TGTGCCAGCAGTCCTAGCGGAGGTCGCTTTCTGGAGCAGTACTTC. Its translation is CASSPSGGRFLEQYF.

V is TRBV6-2 or TRBV6-3 and J is TRBJ1-2; 8 bases line up with TRBD1. Germline CDR1 reads MNHEY; CDR2 reads SVGEGT. The CDR3 covers 13 residues. After removal of 5 bases from V and 7 bases from J, the junction contained 6 bases not matched to a gene. The CDR3 is CASSPTGESGYTF. In DNA form, the CDR3 reads TGTGCCAGCAGTCCGACAGGGGAAAGTGGCTACACCTTC.

This clone was recorded only once. The chain recombines TRBV24-1 with TRBJ2-2; 8 nucleotides align to TRBD1. Unmatched junction bases numbered 1, after V lost 2 bases and J lost 0 bases. This CDR3 region has 16 residues. Germline V gene data show CDR1 as KGHDR and CDR2 as SFDVKD. CDR3 coding DNA: TGTGCCACCAGTGATTCGGGACAGGCGAACACCGGGGAGCTGTTTTTT. It encodes CATSDSGQANTGELFF.

J is TRBJ2-7 and V is TRBV6-2 or TRBV6-3, with TRBD1 identical over 8 bases. In germline, CDR1 is MNHEY, CDR2 SVGEGT. The CDR3 runs to 15 residues. J gave up 2 bases and V 6 bases, and 9 bases lay outside the gene matches. The CDR3 nucleotides are TGTGCCAGCAGCTTCACAGGGGGTGGCCCCTACGAGCAGTACTTC. Its translation is CASSFTGGGPYEQYF.

The rearrangement joins TRBV7-9 to TRBJ1-4; D remains unclear. Per the germline V gene, CDR1 is SEHNR and CDR2 is FQNEAQ (reference sequence). This CDR3 spans 15 amino acids. V was shortened by 0 bases and J by 8 bases, with 13 bases between the two germline ends. The CDR3 sequence is CASSLALREGEKLFF. CDR3 in DNA: TGTGCCAGCAGCTTAGCGCTACGGGAAGGGGAAAAACTGTTTTTT.

The chain combines TRBV3-1 (or the pseudogene TRBV3-2) with TRBJ2-3; TRBD1 is a possible D gene (6 bases). Looked up from germline, CDR1 is LGHDT and CDR2 is YNNKEL (reference sequence). CDR3 length equals 14 residues. Trimming cost V 4 bases and J 2 bases, with 10 bases left between them. Here the CDR3 DNA reads TGTGCCAGCAGCCCGGACAGTTACACAGATACGCAGTATTTT. Translating gives CASSPDSYTDTQYF.

The chain has TRBV5-1 and TRBJ1-5, with 10 positions matching TRBD1. V shed 0 bases and J 4 bases; nucleotides not matched to a gene: 7. Germline V gene data show CDR1 as SGHRS and CDR2 as YFSETQ. The CDR3 sequence is 17 residues long. The CDR3 nucleotides read TGCGCCAGCAGCTTGGTAAACCGGGACAGGGGAAATCAGCCCCAGCATTTT. It codes for CASSLVNRDRGNQPQHF.

V usage is TRBV5-4 and J usage is TRBJ1-1; TRBD1 is a possible D gene (6 bases). This CDR3 has 14 amino acids. V lost 5 bases to trimming and J lost 1 base, with 12 bases between them. Germline values: CDR1 SGHNT, CDR2 YYREEE (reference sequence). Written as DNA, the CDR3 is TGTGCCAGCAGGTCGGGACAAAGGAACACTGAAGCTTTCTTT. Translation gives CASRSGQRNTEAFF. Supplemented by reference TRBV5-4 and TRBJ1-1, the full variable domain reads ETGVTQSPTHLIKTRGQQVTLRCSSQSGHNTVSWYQQALGQGPQFIFQYYREEENGRGNFPPRFSGLQFPNYSSELNVNALELDDSALYLCASRSGQRNTEAFFGQGTRLTVV.

The chain is built from TRBV2 and TRBJ1-3; 8 bases map to TRBD1. The junction had 2 bases not matched to a gene; V was cut back by 6 bases and J by 4 bases. The CDR3 runs to 13 residues. Germline assignment: CDR1 SNHLY and CDR2 FYNNEI. CDR3: CASRQGVGNTIYF. The CDR3 bases are TGTGCCAGCAGACAGGGGGTAGGAAACACCATATATTTT. Full variable domain (missing parts from reference TRBV2 and TRBJ1-3): EPEVTQTPSHQVTQMGQEVILRCVPISNHLYFYWYRQILGQKVEFLVSFYNNEISEKSEIFDDQFSVERPDGSNFTLKIRSTKLEDSAMYFCASRQGVGNTIYFGEGSWLTVV.

As regards this clone: This sample includes further DNA sequences coding for the same CDR3. This chain joins TRBV5-1 and TRBJ1-1; D might be TRBD1 (5 bases). V was trimmed by 4 bases and J by 0 bases, leaving 10 bases between them. The V gene's germline CDR1 is SGHRS and CDR2 YFSETQ. The CDR3 is made up of 14 amino acids. CDR3 residues: CASSLGGVNTEAFF. The CDR3 DNA reads as TGCGCCAGCAGCCTCGGGGGAGTGAACACTGAAGCTTTCTTT.